The 16 T cell receptor beta chains presented below share a single source sample, sequenced in a study of T-cell memory formation after mild COVID-19. TCRdb fed the 5' RACE reads into MiXCR, producing one record per CDR3 protein. The sample holds 300,000 to 350,000 distinct CDR3 sequences; 15% to 20% are singletons and the top ten take roughly 21%. Source material: PBMCs or a T cell subset sorted from them (not recorded which). The receptors stem from a man between 18 and 29 years old who had mild COVID-19 (a few samples of this study predate the infection). Cell type and time point are not known.

The chain has TRBV12-3 or TRBV12-4 and TRBJ1-5, with TRBD1 as a possible D gene (5 bases). This CDR3 has 14 residues. V was cut by 5 bases and J by 0 bases, with 8 bases left in between. CDR3 sequence reads: CASSGGISNQPQHF. The CDR3 DNA sequence: TGTGCCAGCAGTGGGGGGATTAGCAATCAGCCCCAGCATTTT.

The genes are TRBV7-9 and TRBJ2-5; D is undetermined. CDR3 size: 16 residues. The germline V gene has CDR1 SEHNR and CDR2 FQNEAQ (reference sequence). V was shortened by 7 bases and J by 5 bases, with 23 bases between the two germline ends. The CDR3 loop reads CASTHTLGRGGETQYF. The CDR3 nucleotides are TGTGCCAGCACTCATACCCTAGGACGTGGTGGGGAGACCCAGTACTTC.

The chain is built from TRBV7-3 and TRBJ1-2, with a possible D match to TRBD1 (5 bases). This CDR3 contains 15 residues. V lost 4 bases to trimming and J lost 6 bases, with 18 bases between them. CDR1 is SGHTA and CDR2 is FQGTGA in the germline V gene. The CDR3 region is CASSSRTGTRDGYTF. The CDR3 nucleotides are TGTGCCAGCAGCTCCCGGACCGGGACCCGGGATGGCTACACCTTC.

J is TRBJ2-5 and V is TRBV5-1, with D perhaps given as TRBD1 or TRBD2 (6 bases each). Trimming removed 4 bases at V and 4 bases at J, with 14 bases between. The length of the CDR3 is 14 residues. Germline-derived CDR1 and CDR2 are SGHRS and YFSETQ. The CDR3 region has the DNA TGCGCCAGCAGCACGGGGGCTCGGGGAGAGACCCAGTACTTC. It yields the protein CASSTGARGETQYF.

This clonotype was seen a handful of times. The chain uses TRBV7-6 and TRBJ2-1; D perhaps matches TRBD2 (6 bases). Germline lookup yields CDR1 SGHVS and CDR2 FNYEAQ. Deletions cut 1 base from V and 6 bases from J, with 13 bases between. The CDR3 totals 15 residues. CDR3 sequence: CASSLVGSGTNEQFF. The CDR3 coding sequence is TGTGCCAGCAGCTTAGTGGGTAGCGGAACCAATGAGCAGTTCTTC. Complete variable domain (other parts from reference TRBV7-6 and TRBJ2-1): GAGVSQSPRYKVTKRGQDVALRCDPISGHVSLYWYRQALGQGPEFLTYFNYEAQQDKSGLPNDRFSAERPEGSISTLTIQRTEQRDSAMYRCASSLVGSGTNEQFFGPGTRLTVL.

This clonotype has just a few counts. The genes are TRBV7-2 and TRBJ2-3, with 12 bases that match TRBD2. The CDR3 extends over 15 amino acids. Trimming cost V 6 bases and J 6 bases; bases outside gene matches: 7. Germline CDR1 and CDR2: SGHTA and FQGNSA. The CDR3 is CASRRTSGEGDTQYF. CDR3 bases: TGTGCCAGCAGGCGGACTAGCGGGGAAGGCGATACGCAGTATTTT.

In this sample, this clonotype turned up a few times. The chain has TRBV5-1 and TRBJ1-2; D perhaps matches TRBD1 (5 bases). V was shortened by 0 bases and J by 4 bases, with 7 bases between the two germline ends. Germline V gene lookup returns CDR1 SGHRS and CDR2 YFSETQ. CDR3 length: 13 residues. The CDR3 sequence is CASSLGGVYGYTF. In nucleotides, the CDR3 is TGCGCCAGCAGCTTGGGAGGGGTCTATGGCTACACCTTC. Filled out from reference TRBV5-1 and TRBJ1-2, the complete variable domain reads KAGVTQTPRYLIKTRGQQVTLSCSPISGHRSVSWYQQTPGQGLQFLFEYFSETQRNKGNFPGRFSGRQFSNSRSEMNVSTLELGDSALYLCASSLGGVYGYTFGSGTRLTVV.

The chain recombines TRBV4-3 with TRBJ2-4; 7 bases line up with TRBD1. This CDR3 has 14 amino acids. The V gene end was trimmed by 1 base and the J gene end by 8 bases; junction bases not matched to a gene: 5. CDR1 is LGHNA and CDR2 is YSLEER in the germline V gene. CDR3 coding DNA: TGCGCCAGCAGCCAAGGGACAGGAGTGGACATTCAGTACTTC. Translated, it gives CASSQGTGVDIQYF.

The chain joins TRBV7-9 to TRBJ1-5, with a possible D match to TRBD1 (5 bases). This CDR3 contains 14 residues. Trimming pared 5 bases from V and 3 bases from J, leaving 11 bases between. Germline V lookup: CDR1 SEHNR, CDR2 FQNEAQ (reference sequence). The CDR3 DNA follows: TGTGCCAGCAGCCGTGGACAAAACAATCAGCCCCAGCATTTT. Its translation is CASSRGQNNQPQHF.

The chain uses TRBV20-1 and TRBJ2-1; 8 bases are shared with TRBD1. V shed 5 bases, J shed 3 bases, and the junction held 6 bases outside the gene matches. The CDR3 runs 14 residues. Germline V lookup: CDR1 DFQATT, CDR2 SNEGSKA (reference sequence). The CDR3 reads CSAGRTGNYNEQFF. DNA of the CDR3: TGCAGTGCTGGAAGGACAGGGAACTACAATGAGCAGTTCTTC.

There are a few counts of this clonotype. The chain carries TRBV19 and TRBJ2-5; D perhaps matches TRBD1 (5 bases). V was clipped by 9 bases and J by 2 bases, with 16 bases between them. Germline loops: CDR1 LNHDA, CDR2 SQIVND (reference sequence). The CDR3 covers 14 residues. CDR3 nucleotides: TGTGCCAGCGATCAGGGTGCTGGGCAAGAGACCCAGTACTTC. Its protein is CASDQGAGQETQYF.

V is TRBV5-5 and J is TRBJ2-5; 7 positions match TRBD2. Germline trimming cut 0 bases from V and 5 bases from J; bases unmatched to any gene: 10. This CDR3 has 16 residues. The germline CDR1 and CDR2 sequences are SGHKS and YYEKEE (reference sequence). CDR3 nucleotide sequence: TGTGCCAGCAGCTTGGTTCCGCAGGGCGGGGGTGAGACCCAGTACTTC. Translated: CASSLVPQGGGETQYF.

The V call is TRBV29-1, the J call TRBJ2-5; D uncertain. Trimming cost V 3 bases and J 4 bases, with 15 bases left between them. Germline V CDR1 and CDR2: SQVTM, ANQGSEA. This CDR3 region has 14 residues. The CDR3 sequence is CSVESDRSPETQYF. CDR3 nucleotides: TGCAGCGTTGAGTCGGATCGGTCCCCAGAGACCCAGTACTTC.

The chain links TRBV3-1 to TRBJ1-3; D remains unclear. With 1 base removed from V and 4 bases from J, the gap between germline ends came to 14 bases. Germline V gene lookup returns CDR1 LGHDT and CDR2 YNNKEL (reference sequence). The CDR3 has 16 amino acids. DNA of the CDR3: TGTGCCAGCAGCCAAGGCCTCGGAGCAAGAGGAAACACCATATATTTT. This encodes CASSQGLGARGNTIYF.

This clonotype appeared a few times. The gene calls are TRBV6-5 and TRBJ2-5; D tentatively reads TRBD1 or TRBD2 (5 bases each). Germline V CDR1 and CDR2: MNHEY, SVGAGI. The CDR3 has 13 amino acids. Trimming shortened V by 3 bases and J by 5 bases, and 10 bases separated the two germline ends. The CDR3: CASSYGWGETQYF. Written as DNA, the CDR3 is TGTGCCAGCAGTTATGGATGGGGGGAGACCCAGTACTTC.

This clonotype occurred a few times. The V call is TRBV7-9, the J call TRBJ2-5, with TRBD2 identical over 9 bases. The CDR3 is made up of 16 amino acids. The junction had 13 bases not matched to a gene; V was cut back by 7 bases and J by 4 bases. Germline CDR1 reads SEHNR; CDR2 reads FQNEAQ (reference sequence). CDR3 sequence reads: CASILSGGDPRETQYF. In DNA form, the CDR3 reads TGTGCCAGCATCCTTAGCGGGGGCGACCCAAGAGAGACCCAGTACTTC. Looking up the rest from reference TRBV7-9 and TRBJ2-5 gives the full variable domain: DTGVSQNPRHKITKRGQNVTFRCDPISEHNRLYWYRQTLGQGPEFLTYFQNEAQLEKSRLLSDRFSAERPKGSFSTLEIQRTEQGDSAMYLCASILSGGDPRETQYFGPGTRLLVL.